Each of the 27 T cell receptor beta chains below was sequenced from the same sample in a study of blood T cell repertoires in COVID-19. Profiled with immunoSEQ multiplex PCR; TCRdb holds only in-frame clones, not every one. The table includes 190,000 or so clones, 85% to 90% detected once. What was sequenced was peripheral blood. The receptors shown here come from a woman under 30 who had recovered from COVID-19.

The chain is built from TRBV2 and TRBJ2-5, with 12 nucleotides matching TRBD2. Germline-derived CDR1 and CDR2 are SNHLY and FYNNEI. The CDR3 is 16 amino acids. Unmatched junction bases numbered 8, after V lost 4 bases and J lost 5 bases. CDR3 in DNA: TGTGCCAGCAGTGCCGGACTAGCGGGACCACAGGAGACCCAGTACTTC. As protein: CASSAGLAGPQETQYF.

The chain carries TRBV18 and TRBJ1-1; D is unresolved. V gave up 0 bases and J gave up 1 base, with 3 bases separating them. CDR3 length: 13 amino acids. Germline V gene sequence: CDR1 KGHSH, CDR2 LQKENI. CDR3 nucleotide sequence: TGTGCCAGCTCACCACCCCAGAACACTGAAGCTTTCTTT. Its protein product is CASSPPQNTEAFF.

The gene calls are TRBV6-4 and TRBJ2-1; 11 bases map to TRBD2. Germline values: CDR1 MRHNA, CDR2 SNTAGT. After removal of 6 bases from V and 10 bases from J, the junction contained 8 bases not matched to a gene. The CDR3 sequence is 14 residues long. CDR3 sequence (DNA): TGTGCCAGCAGGAGGTTTGGGACTAGCGGAGAGCAGTTCTTC. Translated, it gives CASRRFGTSGEQFF.

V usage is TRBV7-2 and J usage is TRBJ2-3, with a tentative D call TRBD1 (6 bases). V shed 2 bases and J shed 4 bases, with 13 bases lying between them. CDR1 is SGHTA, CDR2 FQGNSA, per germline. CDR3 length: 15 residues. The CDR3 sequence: CASSLRWGHADTQYF. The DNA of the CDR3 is TGTGCCAGCAGCTTACGGTGGGGGCACGCAGATACGCAGTATTTT.

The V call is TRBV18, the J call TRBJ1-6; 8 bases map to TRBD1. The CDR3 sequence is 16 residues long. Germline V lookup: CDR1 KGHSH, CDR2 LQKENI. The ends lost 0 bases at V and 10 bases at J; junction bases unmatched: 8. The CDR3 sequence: CASSPPRQGAQSPLHF. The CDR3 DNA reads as TGTGCCAGCTCACCACCGAGGCAGGGGGCACAATCACCCCTCCACTTT. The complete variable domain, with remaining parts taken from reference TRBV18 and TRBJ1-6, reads NAGVMQNPRHLVRRRGQEARLRCSPMKGHSHVYWYRQLPEEGLKFMVYLQKENIIDESGMPKERFSAEFPKEGPSILRIQQVVRGDSAAYFCASSPPRQGAQSPLHFGNGTRLTVT.

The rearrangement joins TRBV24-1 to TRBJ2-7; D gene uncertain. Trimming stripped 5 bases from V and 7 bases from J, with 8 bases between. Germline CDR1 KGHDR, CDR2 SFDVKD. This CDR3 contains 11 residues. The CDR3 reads CATSAGREQYV. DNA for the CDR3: TGTGCCACCAGTGCGGGTCGGGAGCAGTACGTC.

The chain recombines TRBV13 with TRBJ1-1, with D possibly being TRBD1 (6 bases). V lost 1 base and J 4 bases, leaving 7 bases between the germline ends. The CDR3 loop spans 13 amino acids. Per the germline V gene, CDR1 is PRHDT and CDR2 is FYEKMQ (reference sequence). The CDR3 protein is CASSLVRGTEAFF. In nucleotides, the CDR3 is TGTGCCAGCAGCTTAGTCAGGGGCACTGAAGCTTTCTTT.

CDR3 DNA sequence: TGTGCCATCAGTGGGGCAAGGACACAGCACACTGAAGCTTTCTTT. This encodes CAISGARTQHTEAFF. The chain combines TRBV10-3 with TRBJ1-1; D might be TRBD1 (5 bases). Trimming removed 4 bases from V and 3 bases from J, with 15 bases in between. The V gene's germline CDR1 is ENHRY and CDR2 SYGVKD. The CDR3 totals 15 residues.

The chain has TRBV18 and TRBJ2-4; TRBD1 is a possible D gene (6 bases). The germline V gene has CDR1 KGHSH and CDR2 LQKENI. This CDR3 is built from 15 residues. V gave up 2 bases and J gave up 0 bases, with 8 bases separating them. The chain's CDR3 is CASSPDRLAKNIQYF. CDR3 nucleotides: TGTGCCAGCTCACCAGACAGGTTAGCCAAAAACATTCAGTACTTC.

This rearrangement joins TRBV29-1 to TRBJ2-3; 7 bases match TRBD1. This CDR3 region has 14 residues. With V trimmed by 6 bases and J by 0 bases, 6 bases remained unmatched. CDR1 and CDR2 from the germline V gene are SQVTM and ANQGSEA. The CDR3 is CSVAGTASTDTQYF. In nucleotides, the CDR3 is TGCAGCGTGGCCGGGACAGCTAGCACAGATACGCAGTATTTT.

The CDR3 coding sequence is TGCGCCAGCGCACCGACAGGGTTAAGCGGCTATGGCTACACCTTC. Amino acids: CASAPTGLSGYGYTF. This chain connects TRBV5-1 to TRBJ1-2, with 7 bases fitting TRBD1. CDR1 and CDR2 from the germline V gene are SGHRS and YFSETQ. V was clipped by 7 bases and J by 4 bases; unmatched bases: 13. The CDR3 is 15 residues long.

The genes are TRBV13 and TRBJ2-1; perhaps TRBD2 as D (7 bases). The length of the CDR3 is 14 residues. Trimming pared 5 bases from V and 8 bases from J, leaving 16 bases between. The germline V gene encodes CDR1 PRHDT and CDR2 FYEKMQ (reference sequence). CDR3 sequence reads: CASSIPGGGDEQFF. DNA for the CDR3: TGTGCCAGCAGCATCCCGGGCGGGGGCGATGAGCAGTTCTTC.

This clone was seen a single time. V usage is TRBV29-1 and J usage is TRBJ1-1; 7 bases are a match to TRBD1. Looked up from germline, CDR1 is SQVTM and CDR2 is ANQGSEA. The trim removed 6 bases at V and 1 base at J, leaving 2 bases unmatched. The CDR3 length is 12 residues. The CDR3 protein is CSVNRGNTEAFF. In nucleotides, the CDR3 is TGCAGCGTAAACAGGGGGAACACTGAAGCTTTCTTT.

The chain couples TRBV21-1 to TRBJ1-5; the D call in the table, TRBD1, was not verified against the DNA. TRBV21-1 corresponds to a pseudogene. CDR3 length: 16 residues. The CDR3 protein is CASSKAGSTGSQPQHF. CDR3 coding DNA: TGTGCCAGCAGCAAAGCTGGGTCGACAGGTTCTCAGCCCCAGCATTTT.

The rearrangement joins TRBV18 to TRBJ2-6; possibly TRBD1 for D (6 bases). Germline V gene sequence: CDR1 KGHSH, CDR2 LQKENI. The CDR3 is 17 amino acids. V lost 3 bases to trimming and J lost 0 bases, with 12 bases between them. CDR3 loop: CASSPAGAISGANVLTF. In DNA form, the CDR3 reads TGTGCCAGCTCACCTGCAGGGGCAATCTCTGGGGCCAACGTCCTGACTTTC.

As DNA, the CDR3 is TGCGCCAGCAGCCAATACGGGGTTGGCGGGGCCAACGTCCTGACTTTC. It is translated as CASSQYGVGGANVLTF. This chain links TRBV4-3 with TRBJ2-6; the D gene is possibly TRBD2 (5 bases). V lost 2 bases and J lost 4, with 12 bases in between. The CDR3 is made up of 16 amino acids. Germline V gene data show CDR1 as LGHNA and CDR2 as YSLEER.

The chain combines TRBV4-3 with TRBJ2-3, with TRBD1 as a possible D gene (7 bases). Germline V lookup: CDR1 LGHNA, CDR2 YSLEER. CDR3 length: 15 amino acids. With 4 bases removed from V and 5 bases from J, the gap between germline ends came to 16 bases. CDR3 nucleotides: TGCGCCAGCAGCCTGCAGGGGGGTAGTATAGATACGCAGTATTTT. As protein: CASSLQGGSIDTQYF.

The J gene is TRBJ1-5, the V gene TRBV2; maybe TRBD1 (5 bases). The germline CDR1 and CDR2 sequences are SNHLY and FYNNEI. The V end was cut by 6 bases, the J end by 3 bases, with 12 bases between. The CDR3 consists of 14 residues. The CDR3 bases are TGTGCCAGCAGCGTCAGGGTTAACAATCAGCCCCAGCATTTT. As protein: CASSVRVNNQPQHF. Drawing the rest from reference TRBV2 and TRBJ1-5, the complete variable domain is EPEVTQTPSHQVTQMGQEVILRCVPISNHLYFYWYRQILGQKVEFLVSFYNNEISEKSEIFDDQFSVERPDGSNFTLKIRSTKLEDSAMYFCASSVRVNNQPQHFGDGTRLSIL.

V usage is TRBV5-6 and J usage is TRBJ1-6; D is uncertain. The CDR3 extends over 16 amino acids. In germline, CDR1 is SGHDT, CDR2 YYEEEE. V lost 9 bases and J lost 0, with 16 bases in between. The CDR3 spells CATPPPWSSYNSPLHF. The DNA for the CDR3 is TGTGCCACTCCACCTCCTTGGAGCTCCTATAATTCACCCCTCCACTTT.

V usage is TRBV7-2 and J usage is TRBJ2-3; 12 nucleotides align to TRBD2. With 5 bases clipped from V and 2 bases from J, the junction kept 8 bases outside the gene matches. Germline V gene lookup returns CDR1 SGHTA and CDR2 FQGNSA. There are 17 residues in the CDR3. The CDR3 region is CASSLGLAGPLTDTQYF. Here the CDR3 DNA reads TGTGCCAGCAGCCTCGGACTAGCGGGACCACTCACAGATACGCAGTATTTT.

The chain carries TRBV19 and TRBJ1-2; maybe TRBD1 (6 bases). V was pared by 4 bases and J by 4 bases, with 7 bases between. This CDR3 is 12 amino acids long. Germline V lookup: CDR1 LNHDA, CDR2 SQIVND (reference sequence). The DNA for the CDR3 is TGTGCCAGTAGTAAACAGGGCTATGGCTACACCTTC. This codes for CASSKQGYGYTF.

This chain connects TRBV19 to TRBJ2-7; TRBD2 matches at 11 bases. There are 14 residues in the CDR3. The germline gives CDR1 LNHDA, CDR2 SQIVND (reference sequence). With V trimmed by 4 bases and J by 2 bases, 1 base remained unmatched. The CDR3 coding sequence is TGTGCCAGTAGTACTAGCGGGGGGCCCTACGAGCAGTACTTC. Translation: CASSTSGGPYEQYF. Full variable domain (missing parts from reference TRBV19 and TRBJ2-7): DGGITQSPKYLFRKEGQNVTLSCEQNLNHDAMYWYRQDPGQGLRLIYYSQIVNDFQKGDIAEGYSVSREKKESFPLTVTSAQKNPTAFYLCASSTSGGPYEQYFGPGTRLTVT.

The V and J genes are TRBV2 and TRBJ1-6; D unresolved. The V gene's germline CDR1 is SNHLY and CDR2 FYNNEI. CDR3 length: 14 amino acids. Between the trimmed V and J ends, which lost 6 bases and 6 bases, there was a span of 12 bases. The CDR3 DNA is TGTGCCAGCAGGATTGGGAGGACTAATTCACCCCTCCACTTT. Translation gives CASRIGRTNSPLHF.

The CDR3 sequence is CASSSQTSGPSYNEQFF. CDR3 coding DNA: TGTGCCAGCAGTTCCCAGACTAGCGGGCCCTCCTACAATGAGCAGTTCTTC. The chain recombines TRBV27 with TRBJ2-1; 10 nucleotides line up with TRBD2. V lost 4 bases and J lost 0; bases outside the gene matches: 6. The CDR3 is made up of 17 amino acids. Germline V gene data show CDR1 as MNHEY and CDR2 as SMNVEV (reference sequence).

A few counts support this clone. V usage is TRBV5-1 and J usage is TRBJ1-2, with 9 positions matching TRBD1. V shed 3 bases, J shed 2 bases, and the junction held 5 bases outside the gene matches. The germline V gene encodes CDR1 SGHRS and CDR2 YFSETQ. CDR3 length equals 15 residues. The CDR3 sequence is CASSSGGTGNYGYTF. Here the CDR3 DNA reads TGCGCCAGCAGCTCGGGCGGGACAGGGAACTATGGCTACACCTTC.

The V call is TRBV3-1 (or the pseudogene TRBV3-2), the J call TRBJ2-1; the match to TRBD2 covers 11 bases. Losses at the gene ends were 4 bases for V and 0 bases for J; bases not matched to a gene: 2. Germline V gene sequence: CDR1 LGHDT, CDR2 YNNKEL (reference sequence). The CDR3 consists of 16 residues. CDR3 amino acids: CASSLAGGISYNEQFF. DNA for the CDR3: TGTGCCAGCAGCCTAGCGGGAGGGATCTCCTACAATGAGCAGTTCTTC.

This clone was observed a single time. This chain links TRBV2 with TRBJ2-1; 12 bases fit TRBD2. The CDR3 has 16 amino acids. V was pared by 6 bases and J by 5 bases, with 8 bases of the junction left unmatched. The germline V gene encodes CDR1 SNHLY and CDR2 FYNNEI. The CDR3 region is CASRNPSGRADNEQFF. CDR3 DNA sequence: TGTGCCAGCAGGAACCCTAGCGGGAGGGCCGACAATGAGCAGTTCTTC.